A selection of T cell receptor beta chains follows, all from one sample in a study of radiotherapy plus CTLA-4 blockade in lung cancer. Sequencing used immunoSEQ multiplex PCR; TCRdb keeps in-frame clones, though not all of them. The sample consists of 85,000 to 90,000 clones, 72% of them appearing once. Sample: peripheral blood, taken from a patient treated with radiotherapy plus ipilimumab. The origin of the receptors is a human donor with non-small cell lung cancer that progressed on radiotherapy plus ipilimumab. The CDR3 runs from the conserved cysteine through the conserved F or W. The D gene is left open where the match is weak. The size entry is marked missing in some rows and otherwise reads once, few, many or a size class.

D gene	V gene	J gene	clone size	CDR3 DNA	CDR3 protein
TRBD1	TRBV28	TRBJ1-1	-	TGTGCCAGCAGTGAGGCACAGGGGGGTATCACTGAAGCTTTCTTT	CASSEAQGGITEAFF
-	TRBV4-2	TRBJ2-3	-	TGTGCCAGCAGCCAGGGAGGAACCGACACAGATACGCAGTATTTT	CASSQGGTDTDTQYF
TRBD1	TRBV14	TRBJ2-1	-	TGTGCCAGCAGCCAAGTACTCTGGACAGGGCTCGATGAGCAGTTCTTC	CASSQVLWTGLDEQFF
-	TRBV13	TRBJ2-5	few	TGTGCCAGCAGCGAAACCTCCACGGTCTCCCGGGGAGAGACCCAGTACTTC	CASSETSTVSRGETQYF
TRBD1	TRBV5-1	TRBJ2-3	-	TGCGCCAGCAGCCCTGACAGGGGGCTTCCAGATACGCAGTATTTT	CASSPDRGLPDTQYF
-	TRBV7-3	TRBJ1-1	-	TGTGCCAGCAGTCCGGGACAGAACACTGAAGCTTTCTTT	CASSPGQNTEAFF
-	TRBV16	TRBJ1-2	-	TGTGCCAGCAGCCAATCGGCGGGCGCGTATGGCTACACCTTC	CASSQSAGAYGYTF
TRBD1	TRBV28	TRBJ1-4	-	TGTGCCAGCAGTCCATCACAGGGGAGGTTCGGTGAAAAACTGTTTTTT	CASSPSQGRFGEKLFF
TRBD2	TRBV29-1	TRBJ2-1	few	TGCAGCGCGGACTCCGGGACTAGCGGGCGGGACAGGTTCTTC	CSADSGTSGRDRFF
TRBD1	TRBV7-9	TRBJ2-1	few	TGTGCCAGCAGCTTTCGACAGGGGGGGCGAGCGTACAATGAGCAGTTCTTC	CASSFRQGGRAYNEQFF
-	TRBV20-1	TRBJ1-2	few	TGCAGTGCTGAGGGGTCTGGCTACACCTTC	CSAEGSGYTF
TRBD2	TRBV18	TRBJ2-7	-	TGTGCCAGCTCCGTGACTAGCGGGAACTACGAGCAGTACTTC	CASSVTSGNYEQYF
TRBD1	TRBV27	TRBJ2-3	-	TGTGCCAACAGTGTCCGACAGGGGTCAGATACGCAGTATTTT	CANSVRQGSDTQYF
-	TRBV6-4	TRBJ2-1	medium-sized	TGTGCCAGCGGCCCAGGCGACCTTTCCTACAATGAGCAGTTCTTC	CASGPGDLSYNEQFF
-	TRBV28	TRBJ1-1	few	TGTGCCAGCAGTCTCCGGGAACACACTGAAGCTTTCTTT	CASSLREHTEAFF
-	TRBV27	TRBJ1-1	-	TGTGCCAGCAGTCACCCCGACAGGAACACTGAAGCTTTCTTT	CASSHPDRNTEAFF
-	TRBV19	TRBJ2-1	-	TGTGCCAGTAGGCCCCCCGGAGAACACAATGAGCAGTTCTTC	CASRPPGEHNEQFF
TRBD1	TRBV28	TRBJ2-1	-	TGTGCCAGCAGTTTATGGGAGGACAGGTACCCCTCCGTCGTCAATGAGCAGTTCTTC	CASSLWEDRYPSVVNEQFF
TRBD2	TRBV28	TRBJ2-1	-	TGTGCCAGCAGTACCCCTTCGGGCGGGAGAGGGAATGAGCAGTTCTTC	CASSTPSGGRGNEQFF
-	TRBV5-1	TRBJ2-3	-	TGCGCCAGCAGCTTGGGGACCCACCGAGATACGCAGTATTTT	CASSLGTHRDTQYF
-	TRBV10-3	TRBJ1-5	once	TGTGCCATCAGTGAGTCACAGGATCAGCCCCAGCATTTT	CAISESQDQPQHF
-	TRBV7-9	TRBJ2-3	-	TGTGCCAGCAGCTTAGAAGGTCAACGGACAGATACGCAGTATTTT	CASSLEGQRTDTQYF
TRBD2	TRBV30	TRBJ2-5	-	TGTGCCTGGAGGAGACTAGCGGTTTTTGAGACCCAGTACTTC	CAWRRLAVFETQYF
-	TRBV2	TRBJ1-1	few	TGTGCCAGCAATCGCGACAGGAACACTGAAGCTTTCTTT	CASNRDRNTEAFF
-	TRBV28	TRBJ1-2	-	TGTGCCAGCAGTTTCCCTAGGAGGGGTATCTATGGCTACACCTTC	CASSFPRRGIYGYTF
-	TRBV29-1	TRBJ1-1	-	TGCAGCGTTGAAGGGCTCGGGAACACTGAAGCTTTCTTT	CSVEGLGNTEAFF
TRBD1	TRBV7-9	TRBJ2-3	few	TGTGCCAGCACCCGGGACAGGGGGAGCACAGATACGCAGTATTTT	CASTRDRGSTDTQYF
-	TRBV7-3	TRBJ2-3	once	TGTGCCAGCAGTTTAGATTACACAGATACGCAGTATTTT	CASSLDYTDTQYF
-	TRBV6-5	TRBJ2-7	-	TGTGCCAGCAGCCTATACTCGGTCGACGAGCAGTACTTC	CASSLYSVDEQYF
TRBD1	TRBV15	TRBJ1-5	-	TGTGCCACCAGCAGAGGCTCCCAGGGGGCAGATCAGCCCCAGCATTTT	CATSRGSQGADQPQHF
-	TRBV7-8	TRBJ1-5	-	TGTGCCAGCAGCTTAGGTGGGACGGCGAACCAGCCCCAGCATTTT	CASSLGGTANQPQHF
-	TRBV7-9	TRBJ1-4	-	TGTGCCAGCAGCCGCGCCGAAAAACTGTTTTTT	CASSRAEKLFF
TRBD1	TRBV19	TRBJ1-5	-	TGTGCCAGTAGTACGCCGGGACAGGTAATTCAGCCCCAGCATTTT	CASSTPGQVIQPQHF